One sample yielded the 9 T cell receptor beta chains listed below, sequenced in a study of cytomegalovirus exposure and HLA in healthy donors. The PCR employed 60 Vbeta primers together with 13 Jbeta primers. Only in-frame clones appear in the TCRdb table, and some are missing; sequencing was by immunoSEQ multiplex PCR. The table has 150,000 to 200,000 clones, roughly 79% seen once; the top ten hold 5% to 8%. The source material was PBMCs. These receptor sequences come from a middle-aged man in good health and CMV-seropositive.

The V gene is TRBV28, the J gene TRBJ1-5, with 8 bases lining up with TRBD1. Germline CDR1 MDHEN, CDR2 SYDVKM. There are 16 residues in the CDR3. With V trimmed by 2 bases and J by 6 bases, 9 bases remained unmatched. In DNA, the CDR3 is TGTGCCAGCAGTTTAATGCCCACAACAGGGGGTCAGCCCCAGCATTTT. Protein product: CASSLMPTTGGQPQHF.

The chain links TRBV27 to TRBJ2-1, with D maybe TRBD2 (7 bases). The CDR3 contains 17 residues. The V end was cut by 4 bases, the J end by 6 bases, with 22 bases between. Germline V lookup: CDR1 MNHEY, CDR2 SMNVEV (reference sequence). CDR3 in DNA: TGTGCCAGCAGTTCCCCCTTGACAGGACTAGGGGGCAATGAGCAGTTCTTC. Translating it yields CASSSPLTGLGGNEQFF.

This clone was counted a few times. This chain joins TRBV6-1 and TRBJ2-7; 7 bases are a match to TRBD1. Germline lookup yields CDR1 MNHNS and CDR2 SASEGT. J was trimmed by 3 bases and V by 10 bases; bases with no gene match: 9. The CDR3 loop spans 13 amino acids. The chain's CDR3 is CATWDRNLYEQYF. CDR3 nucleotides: TGTGCCACCTGGGACAGAAACCTCTACGAGCAGTACTTC.

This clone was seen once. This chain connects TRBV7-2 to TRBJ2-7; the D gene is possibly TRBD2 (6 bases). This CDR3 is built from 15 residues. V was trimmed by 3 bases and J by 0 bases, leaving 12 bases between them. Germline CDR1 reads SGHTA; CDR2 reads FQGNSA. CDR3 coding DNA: TGTGCCAGCAGCTTTGGCGGGATGGTCTCCTACGAGCAGTACTTC. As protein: CASSFGGMVSYEQYF.

CDR3 amino acids: CASSPGTGLNEQYF. CDR3 DNA: TGTGCCAGCAGTCCCGGGACAGGTCTCAACGAGCAGTACTTC. J is TRBJ2-7 and V is TRBV28; 8 bases line up with TRBD1. This CDR3 comprises 14 residues. Germline V gives CDR1 MDHEN, CDR2 SYDVKM. Germline trimming cut 5 bases from V and 5 bases from J; bases unmatched to any gene: 8.

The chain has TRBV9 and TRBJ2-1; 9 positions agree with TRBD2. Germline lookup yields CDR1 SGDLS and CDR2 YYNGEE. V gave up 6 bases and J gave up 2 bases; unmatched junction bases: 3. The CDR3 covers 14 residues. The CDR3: CASNLAGTYNEQFF. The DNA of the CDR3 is TGTGCCAGCAACCTAGCGGGAACCTACAATGAGCAGTTCTTC.

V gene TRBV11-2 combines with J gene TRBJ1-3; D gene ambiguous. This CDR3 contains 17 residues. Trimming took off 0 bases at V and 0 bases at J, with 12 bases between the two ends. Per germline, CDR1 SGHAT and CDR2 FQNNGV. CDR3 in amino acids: CASSLEWAASSGNTIYF. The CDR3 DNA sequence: TGTGCCAGCAGCTTAGAGTGGGCCGCAAGCTCTGGAAACACCATATATTTT. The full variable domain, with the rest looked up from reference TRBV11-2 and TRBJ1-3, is EAGVAQSPRYKIIEKRQSVAFWCNPISGHATLYWYQQILGQGPKLLIQFQNNGVVDDSQLPKDRFSAERLKGVDSTLKIQPAKLEDSAVYLCASSLEWAASSGNTIYFGEGSWLTVV.

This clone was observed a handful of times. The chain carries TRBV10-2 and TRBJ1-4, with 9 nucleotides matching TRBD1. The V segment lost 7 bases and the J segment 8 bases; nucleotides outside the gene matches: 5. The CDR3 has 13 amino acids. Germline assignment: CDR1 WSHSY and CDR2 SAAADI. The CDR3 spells CASNGQGREKLFF. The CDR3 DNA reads TGCGCCAGCAACGGACAGGGGCGGGAAAAACTGTTTTTT.

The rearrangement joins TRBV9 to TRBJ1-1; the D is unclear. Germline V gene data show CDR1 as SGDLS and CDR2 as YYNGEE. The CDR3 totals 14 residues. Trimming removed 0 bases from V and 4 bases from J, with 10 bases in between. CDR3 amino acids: CASSVGQATTEAFF. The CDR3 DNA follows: TGTGCCAGCAGCGTAGGGCAAGCGACCACTGAAGCTTTCTTT.